Sequencing of this T cell receptor beta chain was carried out in a study of cytomegalovirus exposure and HLA in healthy donors. In the study overall: Earlier work reported roughly 120 million unique TCR beta sequences from about 179 million T cells. Study outcomes and limitations: Later, TCR association rates were found to vary by HLA locus, highest for DRB1 and lowest for HLA-C.

Details on this clone: The antigen remains unidentified.

The germline CDR1 and CDR2 sequences are SGHVS and FQNEAQ. The CDR3 has 16 residues. V shed 2 bases and J 11 bases; nucleotides not matched to a gene: 9. Primers for the PCR totalled 60 Vbeta and 13 Jbeta. The protocol was immunoSEQ multiplex PCR, while the TCRdb copy is restricted to in-frame clones and leaves out a portion. The top ten clones hold under 3% of a sample with around 130,000 clones, 75% to 85% of them seen once. Sequences were obtained from PBMCs. The rearrangement uses TRBV7-8 and TRBJ2-3, with 14 bases fitting TRBD2. The TCR originated in a young man in good health and CMV-seronegative. CDR3 sequence: CASSLSRLAGGHGQYF. In DNA form, the CDR3 reads TGTGCCAGCAGCTTATCCAGACTAGCGGGAGGGCATGGGCAGTATTTT.